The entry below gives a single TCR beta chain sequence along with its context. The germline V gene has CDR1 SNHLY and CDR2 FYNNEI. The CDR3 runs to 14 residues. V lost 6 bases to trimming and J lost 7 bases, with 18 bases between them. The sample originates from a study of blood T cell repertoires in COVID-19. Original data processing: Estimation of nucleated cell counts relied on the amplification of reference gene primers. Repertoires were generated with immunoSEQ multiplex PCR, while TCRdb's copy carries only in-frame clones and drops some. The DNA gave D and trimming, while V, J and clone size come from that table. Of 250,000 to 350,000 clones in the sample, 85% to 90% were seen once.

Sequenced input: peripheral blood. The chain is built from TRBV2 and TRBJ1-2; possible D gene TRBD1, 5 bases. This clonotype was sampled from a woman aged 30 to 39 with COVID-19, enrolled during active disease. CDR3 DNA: TGTGCCAGCAGGAACAGGTTGGTCGTCGGTGGCTACACCTTC. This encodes CASRNRLVVGGYTF.